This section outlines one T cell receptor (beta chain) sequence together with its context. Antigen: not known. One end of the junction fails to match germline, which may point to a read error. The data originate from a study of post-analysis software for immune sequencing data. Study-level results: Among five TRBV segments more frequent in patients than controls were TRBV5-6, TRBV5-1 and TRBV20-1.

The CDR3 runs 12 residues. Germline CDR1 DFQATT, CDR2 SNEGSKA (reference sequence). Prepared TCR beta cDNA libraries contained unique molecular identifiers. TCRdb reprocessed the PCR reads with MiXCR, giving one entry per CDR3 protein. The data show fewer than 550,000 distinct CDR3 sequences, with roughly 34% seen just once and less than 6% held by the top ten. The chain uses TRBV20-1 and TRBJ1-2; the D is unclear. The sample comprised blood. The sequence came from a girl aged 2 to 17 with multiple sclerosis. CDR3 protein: CRARDNYYGYTF. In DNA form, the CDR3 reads TGCAGGGCTAGAGATAACTACTATGGCTACACCTTC.